The rows below give T cell receptor beta chains drawn from one sample of a study of cytomegalovirus exposure and HLA in healthy donors. Libraries were prepared by immunoSEQ multiplex PCR; TCRdb keeps only in-frame clonotypes and omits some of them. The repertoire holds more than 130,000 clones, around three quarters seen once, with 6.5% to 7% in the top ten. The sample consisted of PBMCs. The receptors stem from a man in his forties in good health and CMV-seropositive. The CDR3 runs from the conserved cysteine through the conserved F or W. D genes are given only for firm matches. Some rows mark clone size as missing; the rest say once, few, many or name a class of expanded clone.

D: TRBD1
size: -
V: TRBV7-2
J: TRBJ2-5
length: 16
CDR3: CASSFPGQDLKETQYF
DNA: TGTGCCAGCAGCTTCCCCGGACAGGACCTTAAAGAGACCCAGTACTTC

D: TRBD1
size: -
V: TRBV6-5
J: TRBJ1-3
length: 16
CDR3: CASSYSKGQGGNTIYF
DNA: TGTGCCAGCAGTTACTCGAAGGGACAGGGGGGAAACACCATATATTTT

D: TRBD1
size: -
V: TRBV28
J: TRBJ1-5
length: 14
CDR3: CASSSAQGTQPQHF
DNA: TGTGCCAGCAGCTCAGCACAGGGGACTCAGCCCCAGCATTTT

D: -
size: -
V: TRBV4-2
J: TRBJ1-3
length: 15
CDR3: CASSQVGLSGNTIYF
DNA: TGTGCCAGCAGCCAAGTAGGACTCTCTGGAAACACCATATATTTT

D: TRBD1
size: -
V: TRBV19
J: TRBJ2-7
length: 15
CDR3: CASSRRTGGIYEQYF
DNA: TGTGCCAGTAGTAGGAGGACAGGGGGAATCTACGAGCAGTACTTC

D: -
size: -
V: TRBV19
J: TRBJ2-6
length: 14
CDR3: CASTLTGSANVLTF
DNA: TGTGCCAGTACCCTCACAGGGTCGGCCAACGTCCTGACTTTC

D: -
size: -
V: TRBV12-5
J: TRBJ1-2
length: 13
CDR3: CASGLGQVGGYTF
DNA: TGTGCTAGTGGTTTGGGACAGGTTGGTGGCTACACCTTC

D: TRBD1
size: -
V: TRBV2
J: TRBJ1-5
length: 15
CDR3: CASSVWDRGGQPQHF
DNA: TGTGCCAGCAGTGTATGGGACAGGGGTGGTCAGCCCCAGCATTTT

D: TRBD1
size: -
V: TRBV14
J: TRBJ1-1
length: 16
CDR3: CASSPPTPTGDPEAFF
DNA: TGTGCCAGCAGCCCCCCCACCCCGACAGGGGACCCTGAAGCTTTCTTT

D: TRBD2
size: -
V: TRBV30
J: TRBJ2-2
length: 17
CDR3: CAWSGTRTSGRTGELFF
DNA: TGTGCCTGGAGTGGGACCAGGACTAGCGGCAGGACGGGGGAGCTGTTTTTT

D: TRBD2
size: once
V: TRBV14
J: TRBJ2-3
length: 16
CDR3: CASSLLAGGPLDTQYF
DNA: TGTGCCAGCAGCCTTCTAGCGGGGGGGCCGTTAGATACGCAGTATTTT

D: -
size: -
V: TRBV7-8
J: TRBJ1-1
length: 14
CDR3: CASSIYQGNTEAFF
DNA: TGTGCCAGCAGCATATACCAGGGAAACACTGAAGCTTTCTTT

D: -
size: few
V: TRBV5-1
J: TRBJ2-7
length: 15
CDR3: CASSLEPRGGYEQYF
DNA: TGCGCCAGCAGCTTGGAACCCAGGGGTGGGTACGAGCAGTACTTC

D: TRBD1
size: -
V: TRBV27
J: TRBJ1-6
length: 17
CDR3: CASSSRTGSSYNSPLHF
DNA: TGTGCCAGCAGCTCTAGGACAGGGAGCTCCTATAATTCACCCCTCCACTTT

D: -
size: -
V: TRBV5-1
J: TRBJ2-7
length: 14
CDR3: CASSPRGGLREQYF
DNA: TGCGCCAGCAGCCCGAGGGGGGGACTACGGGAGCAGTACTTC

D: TRBD1
size: -
V: TRBV27
J: TRBJ1-1
length: 15
CDR3: CASSSTGAVNTEAFF
DNA: TGTGCCAGCAGTTCGACAGGGGCGGTGAACACTGAAGCTTTCTTT

D: -
size: -
V: TRBV18
J: TRBJ1-1
length: 16
CDR3: CASSRDEGRQNTEAFF
DNA: TGTGCCAGCTCACGCGATGAGGGTCGGCAAAACACTGAAGCTTTCTTT

D: -
size: -
V: TRBV4-3
J: TRBJ2-7
length: 14
CDR3: CASSQDRLGEEQYF
DNA: TGCGCCAGCAGCCAAGATCGTCTAGGGGAAGAGCAGTACTTC

D: TRBD1
size: few
V: TRBV5-1
J: TRBJ2-7
length: 13
CDR3: CASSGTDTYEQYF
DNA: TGCGCCAGCAGCGGGACAGATACCTACGAGCAGTACTTC

D: -
size: -
V: TRBV2
J: TRBJ1-2
length: 14
CDR3: CASSVRGWDYGYTF
DNA: TGTGCCAGCAGTGTTAGGGGATGGGACTATGGCTACACCTTC

D: -
size: -
V: TRBV6-1
J: TRBJ1-2
length: 13
CDR3: CASSEYEGMHYTF
DNA: TGTGCCAGCAGTGAATATGAGGGTATGCACTACACCTTC

D: TRBD2
size: -
V: TRBV11-2
J: TRBJ2-3
length: 17
CDR3: CASSLAGLARYTDTQYF
DNA: TGTGCCAGCAGCTTAGCGGGACTAGCTAGATACACAGATACGCAGTATTTT

D: -
size: -
V: TRBV7-2
J: TRBJ1-1
length: 14
CDR3: CASSLELPNTEAFF
DNA: TGTGCCAGCAGCTTAGAACTACCGAACACTGAAGCTTTCTTT

D: -
size: -
V: TRBV19
J: TRBJ1-5
length: 20
CDR3: CASSPSSGGSGLYSNQPQHF
DNA: TGTGCCAGTAGTCCCTCCTCGGGGGGCTCCGGCCTTTATAGCAATCAGCCCCAGCATTTT

D: -
size: few
V: TRBV7-9
J: TRBJ2-1
length: 12
CDR3: CASSLALNEQFF
DNA: TGTGCCAGCAGCTTAGCCCTCAATGAGCAGTTCTTC

D: -
size: -
V: TRBV5-1
J: TRBJ2-2
length: 15
CDR3: CASLPWQQGTGELFF
DNA: TGCGCCAGCCTTCCCTGGCAACAGGGCACCGGGGAGCTGTTTTTT

D: TRBD1
size: once
V: TRBV30
J: TRBJ2-7
length: 14
CDR3: CAWSSQGTGVSQYF
DNA: TGTGCCTGGAGTTCACAGGGGACAGGGGTATCGCAGTACTTC

D: -
size: -
V: TRBV5-1
J: TRBJ1-5
length: 14
CDR3: CASSSGYSNQPQHF
DNA: TGCGCCAGCAGCTCAGGGTATAGCAATCAGCCCCAGCATTTT

D: -
size: -
V: TRBV5-1
J: TRBJ2-7
length: 15
CDR3: CASSPGRDTSYEQYF
DNA: TGCGCCAGCAGCCCGGGGAGGGACACTTCCTACGAGCAGTACTTC

D: -
size: few
V: TRBV21-1
J: TRBJ1-1
length: 16
CDR3: CASSPRTGSLNTEAFF
DNA: TGTGCCAGCAGCCCGCGGACAGGGTCCTTGAACACTGAAGCTTTCTTT

D: TRBD1
size: -
V: TRBV6-5
J: TRBJ1-5
length: 16
CDR3: CASSSLRTGSNQPQHF
DNA: TGTGCCAGCAGTTCCCTGAGGACAGGTAGCAATCAGCCCCAGCATTTT

D: TRBD2
size: few
V: TRBV6-4
J: TRBJ2-1
length: 15
CDR3: CASSALAGGHNEQFF
DNA: TGTGCCAGCAGTGCCTTAGCGGGAGGGCACAATGAGCAGTTCTTC

D: -
size: -
V: TRBV4-3
J: TRBJ2-6
length: 18
CDR3: CASSQEPPGFTGANVLTF
DNA: TGCGCCAGCAGCCAAGAACCTCCAGGTTTTACTGGGGCCAACGTCCTGACTTTC

D: -
size: -
V: TRBV4-2
J: TRBJ1-1
length: 13
CDR3: CASSLQGNTEAFF
DNA: TGTGCCAGCAGCCTGCAGGGGAACACTGAAGCTTTCTTT

D: -
size: few
V: TRBV7-2
J: TRBJ2-3
length: 15
CDR3: CASSPGGTGTDTQYF
DNA: TGTGCCAGCAGCCCAGGCGGGACAGGCACAGATACGCAGTATTTT

D: TRBD1
size: once
V: TRBV5-6
J: TRBJ2-7
length: 13
CDR3: CASSPTGSYEQYF
DNA: TGTGCCAGCAGCCCGACAGGGTCCTACGAGCAGTACTTC

D: -
size: -
V: TRBV4-3
J: TRBJ1-5
length: 15
CDR3: CASSQILDSNQPQHF
DNA: TGCGCCAGCAGCCAAATTCTAGATAGCAATCAGCCCCAGCATTTT

D: -
size: -
V: TRBV30
J: TRBJ1-5
length: 16
CDR3: CAWSRGGAASNQPQHF
DNA: TGTGCCTGGAGCCGCGGGGGTGCAGCGAGCAATCAGCCCCAGCATTTT

D: -
size: -
V: TRBV9
J: TRBJ2-1
length: 11
CDR3: CASSFDREQFF
DNA: TGTGCCAGCAGCTTCGATCGGGAGCAGTTCTTC

D: -
size: -
V: TRBV27
J: TRBJ2-7
length: 14
CDR3: CASSPHFSSYEQYF
DNA: TGTGCCAGCTCCCCGCACTTTAGCTCCTACGAGCAGTACTTC

D: TRBD1
size: -
V: TRBV10-3
J: TRBJ1-4
length: 18
CDR3: CAISRRDRVGIGDEKLFF
DNA: TGTGCCATCAGTCGGCGGGACAGGGTCGGAATTGGAGATGAAAAACTGTTTTTT

D: TRBD1
size: -
V: TRBV5-1
J: TRBJ2-3
length: 15
CDR3: CASSLGQGEADTQYF
DNA: TGCGCCAGCAGCTTGGGACAGGGCGAAGCAGATACGCAGTATTTT

D: -
size: once
V: TRBV6-1
J: TRBJ1-1
length: 16
CDR3: CASSEAHGGIRTEAFF
DNA: TGTGCCAGCAGTGAAGCACACGGAGGGATTCGCACTGAAGCTTTCTTT

D: -
size: -
V: TRBV6-1
J: TRBJ2-7
length: 14
CDR3: CASSFRDTSYEQYF
DNA: TGTGCCAGCAGCTTCCGGGACACCTCCTACGAGCAGTACTTC

D: TRBD2
size: -
V: TRBV6-5
J: TRBJ2-3
length: 15
CDR3: CASSYVAGGTDTQYF
DNA: TGTGCCAGCAGTTACGTAGCGGGGGGCACAGATACGCAGTATTTT

D: -
size: -
V: TRBV5-1
J: TRBJ2-3
length: 13
CDR3: CASSPPGTDRQYF
DNA: TGCGCCAGCAGCCCCCCCGGCACAGATAGGCAGTATTTT

D: TRBD1
size: -
V: TRBV30
J: TRBJ1-6
length: 13
CDR3: CAWGQGTNSPLHF
DNA: TGTGCCTGGGGACAGGGGACGAATTCACCCCTCCACTTT

D: TRBD1
size: -
V: TRBV7-6
J: TRBJ2-3
length: 14
CDR3: CASSLQGPRDTQYF
DNA: TGTGCCAGCAGCCTACAGGGGCCCAGAGATACGCAGTATTTT

D: -
size: -
V: TRBV7-2
J: TRBJ1-6
length: 15
CDR3: CASSSQGSYNSPLHF
DNA: TGTGCCAGCAGCTCACAGGGATCCTATAATTCACCCCTCCACTTT

D: -
size: -
V: TRBV4-2
J: TRBJ2-7
length: 18
CDR3: CASSPRAGEGVAAYEQYF
DNA: TGTGCCAGCAGCCCCCGGGCAGGGGAGGGAGTAGCAGCATACGAGCAGTACTTC

D: TRBD2
size: -
V: TRBV7-9
J: TRBJ2-3
length: 18
CDR3: CASSPETGLAGRTDTQYF
DNA: TGTGCCAGCAGCCCCGAAACCGGACTAGCGGGCCGCACAGATACGCAGTATTTT

D: TRBD1
size: -
V: TRBV18
J: TRBJ1-1
length: 17
CDR3: CASSTDRGRLSNTEAFF
DNA: TGTGCCAGCTCAACTGACAGGGGGAGGCTCTCGAACACTGAAGCTTTCTTT

D: -
size: -
V: TRBV19
J: TRBJ2-2
length: 15
CDR3: CASSIGGMNTGELFF
DNA: TGTGCCAGTAGTATTGGCGGAATGAACACCGGGGAGCTGTTTTTT

D: -
size: few
V: TRBV7-2
J: TRBJ1-1
length: 14
CDR3: CASSLQGWNTEAFF
DNA: TGTGCCAGCAGCCTACAGGGTTGGAACACTGAAGCTTTCTTT

D: -
size: -
V: TRBV28
J: TRBJ2-7
length: 14
CDR3: CASRAQASSYEQYF
DNA: TGTGCCAGCAGGGCCCAGGCTAGCTCCTACGAGCAGTACTTC

D: TRBD1
size: few
V: TRBV2
J: TRBJ2-5
length: 14
CDR3: CASSPSTGGETQYF
DNA: TGTGCCAGCAGTCCATCGACAGGGGGAGAGACCCAGTACTTC

D: TRBD1
size: -
V: TRBV29-1
J: TRBJ2-1
length: 16
CDR3: CSVEGPGQGDQDEQFF
DNA: TGCAGCGTTGAGGGGCCGGGACAGGGAGATCAGGATGAGCAGTTCTTC